Listed below are T cell receptor beta chains from one sample, sequenced in a study of OX40 agonist ivuxolimab in advanced cancers. TCRdb's copy holds only in-frame clones and misses some; the assay was immunoSEQ multiplex PCR. Of tens of thousands of clones in the sample, roughly 90% were seen once. The sample was CD4+ or CD8+ T cells sorted from blood, taken in a trial of the OX40 agonist ivuxolimab. Receptor source: an adult with an advanced solid tumor such as melanoma, head and neck, liver or kidney cancer. The conserved cysteine and the conserved F or W are not part of the CDR3 here. Each record gives: V gene, CDR3 protein.

TRBV5-1 ASLGLAGTDTQY
TRBV15 ATSRDLGGNSPLH
TRBV28 ASRTLGQTYEQY
TRBV12-5 ASGSGYGYT
TRBV18 ASSTRASGGQETQY
TRBV11-2 ASSPGGASGVTGELF
TRBV9 ASSVGIGGQETQY
TRBV27 ASSLSWATNEKLF
TRBV6-6 ASTRGQGNQPQH
TRBV7-2 ASSVTLGLAGEQY
TRBV6-1 ASSEGVGKETQY
TRBV7-2 ASSLVADPTDTQY
TRBV7-2 ASSLAQLGETQY
TRBV11-2 ASRITTSGETQY
TRBV27 ASSLVGTGGNTIY
TRBV28 ASSFQMPLH
TRBV28 ASSFARATYEQY
TRBV28 ASSPPVGGETQY
TRBV7-2 ASSLRGEETQY
TRBV4-2 ASSLGGGSNTEAF
TRBV7-2 ASSLQGVRTEAF
TRBV19 ASGQGYTDTQY
TRBV28 ASSPPGFSGANVLT
TRBV9 ASSPYEGGETQY
TRBV9 ASSVVGAGISYNEQF
TRBV18 ASSPLSGASGNTIY
TRBV9 ASSVDPGGLYEQY
TRBV11-2 ASRTTTGLTEAF
TRBV19 ASSSSGTGRYGYT
TRBV19 ASSIVAGARNEQF
TRBV28 ASSHRSYEQY
TRBV21-1 ASSPLGRSLIGRLF
TRBV28 ASSWDRGLVETQY
TRBV5-6 ASSLVGVPPYSGANVLT
TRBV5-1 ASSPRDRGSPKY
TRBV5-1 ASGQDGNYGYT
TRBV28 ASRPRGPLSGNSPLH
TRBV29-1 SVGTTGQETQY
TRBV6-1 ASSDHRGGNTEAF
TRBV11-2 ASSLKAGSYYNSPLH
TRBV5-1 ASSLDSGGIAKNIQY
TRBV6-6 ASSREPNYGYT
TRBV6-5 ASSYSGTPILEQY
TRBV11-2 ASSLSGGAVVFSDTQY
TRBV5-1 ASSMEGSNTGELF
TRBV2 ASSPLQGAHGYT
TRBV9 ASSGGQYNEQF
TRBV21-1 ASSQRGPGGTESSGNTIY
TRBV28 ASRTSGYGYT
TRBV7-2 ASSLEGSSYEQY